The 28 T cell receptor beta chains presented below share a single source sample, sequenced in a study of molecular identifiers for immune sequencing clone quantification. TCRdb itself ran the PCR reads through MiXCR, one entry per CDR3 protein. The table records about 320,000 distinct CDR3 sequences, around a fifth of them present only once. Sequenced: naive CD8+ T cells from blood, with Jurkat cell RNA spiked in. Documented subset: FACS-sorted CD8+CD4-CCR7+CD45RA+ naive T cells. The receptors were sampled from a human donor in good health. Some libraries in this study had Jurkat cell RNA spiked in.

About this clonotype: A much larger clone differs from this one at a single base, so this may be a read error. The V and J genes are TRBV4-3 and TRBJ2-3; D ambiguous. The V gene lost 0 bases and the J gene lost 2 bases, with 6 bases spanning the gap. Germline V gene lookup returns CDR1 LGHNA and CDR2 YSLEER. The length of the CDR3 is 14 residues. The CDR3 sequence is CASSQETSTDTQYF. CDR3 in DNA: TGCGCCAGCAGCCAAGAAACATCCACAGATACGCAGTATTTT.

A remark on this clonotype: Compared with germline, one end of the junction differs, possibly owing to a read error. This rearrangement joins TRBV5-3 to TRBJ2-3; a weak D match, TRBD1 (6 bases). TRBV5-3 is classed as an ORF, of uncertain function. This CDR3 has 16 residues. CDR3 coding DNA: TGTGCCAGCAGCTTGGAGGCAGGGGCAATAACAGATACGCAGTATTTT. Its protein is CASSLEAGAITDTQYF.

This clonotype was seen only a few times. The chain combines TRBV7-3 with TRBJ2-1; D may be TRBD1 (6 bases). Germline V CDR1 and CDR2: SGHTA, FQGTGA. Trimming removed 5 bases at V and 8 bases at J, with 19 bases between. This CDR3 is built from 15 residues. The CDR3 reads CASSIPAGAGDEQFF. Here the CDR3 DNA reads TGTGCCAGCAGCATACCGGCAGGGGCGGGCGATGAGCAGTTCTTC.

This clonotype was seen repeatedly, ten times or more. The genes are TRBV19 and TRBJ2-7; D assignment may be TRBD1 or TRBD2 (5 bases each). Trimming stripped 5 bases from V and 6 bases from J, with 20 bases between. CDR3 length equals 15 residues. In germline, CDR1 is LNHDA, CDR2 SQIVND (reference sequence). This CDR3 is CASSVSSPGRGEQYF. The CDR3, as DNA: TGTGCCAGTAGTGTCTCCTCCCCAGGGAGAGGCGAGCAGTACTTC.

This clonotype was observed many times. V gene TRBV7-6 combines with J gene TRBJ2-7; the D call may be TRBD1 or TRBD2 (5 bases each). The CDR3 extends over 14 amino acids. The germline CDR1 and CDR2 sequences are SGHVS and FNYEAQ. V shed 5 bases and J shed 10 bases, with 21 bases lying between them. The CDR3 reads CASSTGTLLTHQYF. The CDR3 DNA reads as TGTGCCAGCAGCACCGGGACCCTACTGACTCATCAGTACTTC.

J is TRBJ2-7 and V is TRBV7-9, with D unclear. Germline assignment: CDR1 SEHNR and CDR2 FQNEAQ (reference sequence). Trimming removed 6 bases from V and 0 bases from J, with 6 bases in between. There are 12 residues in the CDR3. The CDR3 DNA is TGTGCCAGCAGGAGTGACTCCTACGAGCAGTACTTC. Translated: CASRSDSYEQYF.

In regard to this clonotype: This may be a read error, as it is one base from a much larger clone. The chain has TRBV28 and TRBJ2-7; D perhaps matches TRBD2 (5 bases). Per germline, CDR1 MDHEN and CDR2 SYDVKM. CDR3 length: 12 amino acids. The chain's CDR3 is CASGFEGDEQYF. The CDR3 region has the DNA TGTGCCAGCGGTTTCGAGGGTGACGAGCAGTACTTC.

The sample holds many counts of this clonotype. The chain recombines TRBV14 with TRBJ2-3, with 8 bases matching TRBD2. The CDR3 runs 18 residues. In germline, CDR1 is SGHDN, CDR2 FVKESK. The J segment lost 1 base and the V segment lost 0 bases, leaving 9 bases of the junction unmatched. The chain's CDR3 is CASSQDRAGARGTDTQYF. CDR3 DNA sequence: TGTGCCAGCAGCCAAGATCGAGCGGGGGCGCGAGGCACAGATACGCAGTATTTT. Variable domain in full (rest from reference TRBV14 and TRBJ2-3): EAGVTQFPSHSVIEKGQTVTLRCDPISGHDNLYWYRRVMGKEIKFLLHFVKESKQDESGMPNNRFLAERTGGTYSTLKVQPAELEDSGVYFCASSQDRAGARGTDTQYFGPGTRLTVL.

In its sample, this clonotype was seen many times. This rearrangement joins TRBV6-1 to TRBJ2-6; D is undetermined. The CDR3 totals 15 residues. Trimming removed 6 bases at V and 0 bases at J, with 9 bases between. Per germline, CDR1 MNHNS and CDR2 SASEGT. CDR3 protein: CASSVSSSGANVLTF. In nucleotides, the CDR3 is TGTGCCAGCAGCGTCAGTAGCTCTGGGGCCAACGTCCTGACTTTC.

Many counts were recorded for this clonotype. The V call is TRBV5-1, the J call TRBJ1-1, with 9 positions matching TRBD1. In germline, CDR1 is SGHRS, CDR2 YFSETQ. Germline trimming cut 3 bases from V and 1 base from J; bases unmatched to any gene: 4. This CDR3 has 15 residues. The CDR3 spells CASSSWTGENTEAFF. In DNA form, the CDR3 reads TGCGCCAGCAGCTCGTGGACAGGGGAGAACACTGAAGCTTTCTTT.

Ten or more counts support this clonotype. This chain links TRBV7-9 with TRBJ1-5; TRBD1 is a possible D gene (5 bases). This CDR3 has 15 amino acids. Germline CDR1 is SEHNR and CDR2 is FQNEAQ (reference sequence). V lost 6 bases and J lost 1, with 13 bases in between. CDR3 nucleotides: TGTGCCAGCAGTTCCGACAGTGACAGCAATCAGCCCCAGCATTTT. It is translated as CASSSDSDSNQPQHF. The full variable domain, completed using reference TRBV7-9 and TRBJ1-5, is DTGVSQNPRHKITKRGQNVTFRCDPISEHNRLYWYRQTLGQGPEFLTYFQNEAQLEKSRLLSDRFSAERPKGSFSTLEIQRTEQGDSAMYLCASSSDSDSNQPQHFGDGTRLSIL.

V and J are TRBV27 and TRBJ1-1; D call uncertain. Germline CDR1 reads MNHEY; CDR2 reads SMNVEV (reference sequence). The CDR3 is 14 amino acids. Trimming removed 6 bases at V and 1 base at J, with 12 bases between. CDR3 in amino acids: CASRFGRGNTEAFF. CDR3 DNA: TGTGCCAGCAGGTTTGGACGGGGGAACACTGAAGCTTTCTTT.

This clonotype was counted only a few times. The rearrangement joins TRBV27 to TRBJ2-7, with 9 bases aligning to TRBD1. Losses at the gene ends were 7 bases for V and 4 bases for J; bases not matched to a gene: 20. CDR3 length equals 18 residues. Germline CDR1 is MNHEY and CDR2 is SMNVEV (reference sequence). The chain's CDR3 is CASTQTQGAVRDGYEQYF. The CDR3 region has the DNA TGTGCCAGCACCCAAACACAGGGGGCAGTTCGGGATGGATACGAGCAGTACTTC.

This clonotype occurred many times. The V call is TRBV19, the J call TRBJ1-1; D is perhaps TRBD1 (6 bases). The CDR3 length is 15 residues. Trimming removed 3 bases from V and 4 bases from J, with 15 bases in between. Germline V lookup: CDR1 LNHDA, CDR2 SQIVND (reference sequence). The CDR3 spells CASSIGSRGGTEAFF. The CDR3 nucleotides read TGTGCCAGTAGTATTGGGTCCAGGGGCGGCACTGAAGCTTTCTTT.

This clonotype has at least ten counts. This chain uses TRBV6-2 or TRBV6-3 with TRBJ1-1, with D unresolved. The V end lost 6 bases, the J end lost 0 bases, and 14 bases lay between the germline ends. The CDR3 length is 15 residues. The germline V gene encodes CDR1 MNHEY and CDR2 SVGEGT. CDR3 bases: TGTGCCAGCAGCCTAGACATTAACATGAACACTGAAGCTTTCTTT. This sequence encodes CASSLDINMNTEAFF.

This clonotype has at least ten counts. This chain links TRBV5-6 with TRBJ1-5; perhaps TRBD1 as D (6 bases). V was pared by 0 bases and J by 3 bases, with 10 bases between. Germline CDR1 SGHDT, CDR2 YYEEEE. This CDR3 region has 15 residues. This CDR3 is CASSLEGVYNQPQHF. The CDR3 coding sequence is TGTGCCAGCAGCTTGGAGGGGGTCTACAATCAGCCCCAGCATTTT. Drawing the rest from reference TRBV5-6 and TRBJ1-5, the complete variable domain is DAGVTQSPTHLIKTRGQQVTLRCSPKSGHDTVSWYQQALGQGPQFIFQYYEEEERQRGNFPDRFSGHQFPNYSSELNVNALLLGDSALYLCASSLEGVYNQPQHFGDGTRLSIL.

A note on this clonotype: A single base separates this from a much larger clone, so it may be a read error. The chain carries TRBV12-5 and TRBJ2-5; D may match TRBD1 or TRBD2 (5 bases each). The length of the CDR3 is 16 residues. Germline V lookup: CDR1 LGHNT, CDR2 FRNRAP. Trimming took 2 bases from V and 1 from J, leaving 14 bases between them. The CDR3 DNA reads as TGTGCTAGTGGTTTGTGGTCTACGGGGACCCAAGAGACCCAGTACTTC. The encoded protein is CASGLWSTGTQETQYF.

Notes on this clonotype: This sequence may be a read error, since a much larger clone differs from it by one base. The J gene is TRBJ2-1, the V gene TRBV4-3; 8 positions match TRBD1. Per the germline V gene, CDR1 is LGHNA and CDR2 is YSLEER. The CDR3 runs 14 residues. The CDR3 loop reads CASSPWTGFNEQLF. The DNA for the CDR3 is TGCGCCAGCAGCCCGTGGACAGGGTTCAATGAGCAGCTCTTC.

This clonotype was seen ten or more times. The J gene is TRBJ2-5, the V gene TRBV6-5, with D possibly being TRBD1 (6 bases). Between the trimmed V and J ends, which lost 6 bases and 5 bases, there was a span of 16 bases. Germline loops: CDR1 MNHEY, CDR2 SVGAGI. The CDR3 sequence is 14 residues long. CDR3 bases: TGTGCCAGCAGAGCGACAGGTTTTGGGGAGACCCAGTACTTC. This encodes CASRATGFGETQYF.

This clonotype occurred many times. The rearrangement links TRBV7-2 to TRBJ2-7; 10 bases are shared with TRBD2. The trim removed 4 bases at V and 3 bases at J, leaving 18 bases unmatched. The germline CDR1 and CDR2 sequences are SGHTA and FQGNSA. The CDR3 loop spans 19 amino acids. The CDR3 loop reads CASSSFLSGGESFNYEQYF. Here the CDR3 DNA reads TGTGCCAGCAGCTCCTTCCTGAGCGGGGGGGAATCCTTTAACTACGAGCAGTACTTC.

The chain is built from TRBV11-2 and TRBJ2-7; 9 bases line up with TRBD1. Germline V lookup: CDR1 SGHAT, CDR2 FQNNGV. J gave up 2 bases and V 0 bases, and 5 bases lay outside the gene matches. This CDR3 is 16 amino acids long. The CDR3 reads CASSLDPGQGTYEQYF. The CDR3 coding sequence is TGTGCCAGCAGCTTAGATCCGGGACAGGGCACCTACGAGCAGTACTTC. Full variable domain (remainder filled in from reference TRBV11-2 and TRBJ2-7): EAGVAQSPRYKIIEKRQSVAFWCNPISGHATLYWYQQILGQGPKLLIQFQNNGVVDDSQLPKDRFSAERLKGVDSTLKIQPAKLEDSAVYLCASSLDPGQGTYEQYFGPGTRLTVT.

Comments on this clonotype: Possible read error: a much larger clone is one base away. This chain uses TRBV29-1 with TRBJ1-3; D unresolved. Deletions cut 7 bases from V and 0 bases from J, with 19 bases between. CDR1 and CDR2 (germline): SQVTM, ANQGSEA. The CDR3 covers 16 residues. Written as DNA, the CDR3 is TGCAGCGCCGCCTCAGCGCAAACGAACTCTGGAAACACCATATATTTT. Residues: CSAASAQTNSGNTIYF.

This clonotype occurred many times. The chain combines TRBV20-1 with TRBJ2-5; D assignment may be TRBD1 or TRBD2 (5 bases each). Per germline, CDR1 DFQATT and CDR2 SNEGSKA (reference sequence). The length of the CDR3 is 13 residues. V lost 6 bases and J lost 2, with 13 bases in between. The CDR3 nucleotides read TGCAGTGCGGAAGAGGGACGACAAGAGACCCAGTACTTC. The encoded protein is CSAEEGRQETQYF.

This chain links TRBV7-9 with TRBJ2-7; a possible D gene is TRBD2 (5 bases). The CDR3 is 14 residues long. Looked up from germline, CDR1 is SEHNR and CDR2 is FQNEAQ (reference sequence). V was pared by 6 bases and J by 3 bases, with 15 bases between. CDR3 region: CASRDGVASYEQYF. The CDR3 coding sequence is TGTGCCAGCAGGGACGGGGTAGCGAGCTACGAGCAGTACTTC. Complete variable domain (other parts from reference TRBV7-9 and TRBJ2-7): DTGVSQNPRHKITKRGQNVTFRCDPISEHNRLYWYRQTLGQGPEFLTYFQNEAQLEKSRLLSDRFSAERPKGSFSTLEIQRTEQGDSAMYLCASRDGVASYEQYFGPGTRLTVT.

This clonotype has a count of ten or more. V gene TRBV7-9 combines with J gene TRBJ2-1; 11 nucleotides match TRBD1. V was clipped by 5 bases and J by 3 bases; unmatched bases: 6. This CDR3 is 16 amino acids long. Germline V lookup: CDR1 SEHNR, CDR2 FQNEAQ (reference sequence). CDR3: CASSDRDRGIYNEQFF. The CDR3 bases are TGTGCCAGCAGCGACCGGGACAGGGGGATCTACAATGAGCAGTTCTTC.

This chain connects TRBV12-3 or TRBV12-4 to TRBJ2-1; 11 positions agree with TRBD2. The CDR3 spans 18 residues. V lost 1 base to trimming and J lost 0 bases; unmatched junction nucleotides: 5. CDR3 residues: CASSLVAGGPGSYNEQFF. The CDR3 DNA follows: TGTGCCAGCAGTTTAGTAGCGGGAGGGCCGGGCTCCTACAATGAGCAGTTCTTC.

On this clonotype itself: A read error may be the cause here, since a much bigger clone is one base away. This chain uses TRBV9 with TRBJ2-5; unclear D gene. Per germline, CDR1 SGDLS and CDR2 YYNGEE. Trimming shortened V by 4 bases and J by 4 bases, and 14 bases separated the two germline ends. The CDR3 has 14 amino acids. The CDR3 DNA reads as TGTGCCAGCAGCACAGAGGAGCTGCGAGAGACCCAGTACTTC. This sequence encodes CASSTEELRETQYF. Full variable domain (outside the CDR3, taken from reference TRBV9 and TRBJ2-5): DSGVTQTPKHLITATGQRVTLRCSPRSGDLSVYWYQQSLDQGLQFLIQYYNGEERAKGNILERFSAQQFPDLHSELNLSSLELGDSALYFCASSTEELRETQYFGPGTRLLVL.

This clonotype was detected ten times or more. The chain uses TRBV6-2 or TRBV6-3 and TRBJ1-5; D is ambiguous. Trimming took 8 bases from V and 5 from J, leaving 10 bases between them. The CDR3 is made up of 12 amino acids. The germline CDR1 and CDR2 sequences are MNHEY and SVGEGT. The CDR3 DNA follows: TGTGCCAGCGGCATTGATTATCAGCCCCAGCATTTT. It specifies CASGIDYQPQHF.